The clone carrying this TCR beta chain was seen ten or more times. TCRdb reanalysed the PCR reads using MiXCR and keeps one entry per CDR3 protein. The table lists 35,000 or so distinct CDR3 sequences, roughly 20% of them singletons. This specimen belongs to a study of molecular identifiers for immune sequencing clone quantification. The CDR3 sequence is 11 residues long. Germline V lookup: CDR1 SEHNR, CDR2 FQNEAQ (reference sequence). V shed 4 bases and J shed 6 bases, with 7 bases lying between them. The sequence was collected from a human donor in good health. Some libraries in this study had Jurkat cell RNA spiked in. The sequenced sample consisted of naive CD8+ T cells from blood, with Jurkat cell RNA spiked in. Subset: FACS-sorted CD8+CD4-CCR7+CD45RA+ naive T cells. V is TRBV7-9 and J is TRBJ2-7; no firm D call. The CDR3 DNA reads as TGTGCCAGCAGCTCATCTCCCGAGCAGTACTTC. Encoded protein: CASSSSPEQYF.